This TCR beta chain derives from a study of T-cell reconstitution after alpha-beta-depleted transplantation in children listed by TCRdb under 2016. Looking at the study overall: Using TCR repertoire profiling, the study followed T-cell immune reconstitution in a quantitative way in children after TCRalphabeta/CD19-depleted allogeneic hematopoietic cell transplantation.

For CDR1 and CDR2, the germline V gene (reference sequence) lists MNHEY and SMNVEV. Reading from cysteine to phenylalanine, the CDR3 counts 13 amino acids. Only the CDR3 DNA stays, 39 bases, in frame from base 1. Relative to germline, V is 5 bases shorter and J is 6 bases shorter, with 14 bases between their ends. To prepare the library, PCR was applied. Reads for this sample came from an Illumina HiSeq 2500. TCR libraries were prepared with molecular barcoding, using unique molecular identifiers to normalize TCRbeta repertoire quantification. TCRdb reanalyzed the raw reads on its own, using fastp at Q25 for trimming and MiXCR for clone calling, and kept in-frame beta chains. Every distinct CDR3 protein forms one entry, paired with its most common genes and DNA. The sample includes about 540,000 distinct CDR3 sequences, with about 17% observed a single time. Over 3% of the sample is in the top ten clones.

This clonotype was picked up a small number of times. It lacks a known antigen. Base qualities are not recorded, but no much larger clone differs from it by a single base. The chain links TRBV27 with TRBJ2-7, with no confidently assigned D gene. The sequencing here drew on PBMCs from the stem cell graft donor, taken from the stem cell graft. The sequence was obtained from a human donor who donated a stem cell graft to a child with acute lymphoblastic leukemia. The bases read TGTGCCAGCAGTCCGACGGGCCCCTTCGAGCAGTACTTC. Its protein reads: CASSPTGPFEQYF.